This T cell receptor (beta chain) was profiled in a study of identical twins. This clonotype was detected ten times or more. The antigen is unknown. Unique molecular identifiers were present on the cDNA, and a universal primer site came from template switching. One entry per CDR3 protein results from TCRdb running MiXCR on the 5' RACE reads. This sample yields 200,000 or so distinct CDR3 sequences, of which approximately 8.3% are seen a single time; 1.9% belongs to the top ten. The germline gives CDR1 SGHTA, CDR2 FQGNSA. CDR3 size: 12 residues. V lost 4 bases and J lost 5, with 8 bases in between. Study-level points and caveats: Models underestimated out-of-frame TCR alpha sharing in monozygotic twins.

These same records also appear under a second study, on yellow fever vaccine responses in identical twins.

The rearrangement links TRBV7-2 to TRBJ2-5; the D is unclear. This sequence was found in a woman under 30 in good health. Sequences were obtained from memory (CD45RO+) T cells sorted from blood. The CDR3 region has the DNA TGTGCCAGCAGCTCCGGGTGGGAGACCCAGTACTTC. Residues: CASSSGWETQYF.